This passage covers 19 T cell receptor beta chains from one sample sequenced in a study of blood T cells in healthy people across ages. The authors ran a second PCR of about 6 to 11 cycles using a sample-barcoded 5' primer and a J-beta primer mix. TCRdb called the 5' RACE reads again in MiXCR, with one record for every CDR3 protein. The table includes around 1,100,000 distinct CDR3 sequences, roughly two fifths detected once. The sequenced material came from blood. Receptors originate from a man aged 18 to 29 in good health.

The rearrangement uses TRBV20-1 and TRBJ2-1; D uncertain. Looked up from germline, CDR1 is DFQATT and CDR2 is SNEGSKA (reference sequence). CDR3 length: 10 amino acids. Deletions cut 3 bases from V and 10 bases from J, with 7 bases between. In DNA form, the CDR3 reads TGCAGTGCTAGTTACCAAGAGCAGTTCTTC. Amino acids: CSASYQEQFF.

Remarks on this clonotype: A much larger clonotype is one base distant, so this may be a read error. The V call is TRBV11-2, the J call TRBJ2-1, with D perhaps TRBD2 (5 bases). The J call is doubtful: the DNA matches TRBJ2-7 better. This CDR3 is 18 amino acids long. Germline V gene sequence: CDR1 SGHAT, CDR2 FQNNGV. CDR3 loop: CASSLDHDYPSSYNEQYF. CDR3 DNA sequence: TGTGCCAGCAGCTTAGATCACGACTACCCGAGCTCCTACAATGAGCAGTACTTC.

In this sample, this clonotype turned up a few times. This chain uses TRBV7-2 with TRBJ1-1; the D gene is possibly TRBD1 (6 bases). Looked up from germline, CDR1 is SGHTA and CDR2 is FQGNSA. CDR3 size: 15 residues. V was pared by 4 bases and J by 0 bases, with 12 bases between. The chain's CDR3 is CASSSQTGVNTEAFF. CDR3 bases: TGTGCCAGCAGCTCCCAGACAGGAGTGAACACTGAAGCTTTCTTT.

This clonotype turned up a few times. CDR3 amino acids: CASRRVLNTGELFF. The CDR3, as DNA: TGCGCCAGCCGTAGGGTCCTGAACACCGGGGAGCTGTTTTTT. The J gene is TRBJ2-2, the V gene TRBV4-3; D unresolved. Germline values: CDR1 LGHNA, CDR2 YSLEER. The CDR3 runs to 14 residues. Trimming left V 8 bases short and J 1 base short, with 11 bases between.

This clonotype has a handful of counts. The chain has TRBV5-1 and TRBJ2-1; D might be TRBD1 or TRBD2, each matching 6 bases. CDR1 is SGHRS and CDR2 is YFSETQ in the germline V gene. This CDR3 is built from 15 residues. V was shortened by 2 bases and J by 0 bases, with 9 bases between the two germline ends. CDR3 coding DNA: TGCGCCAGCAGCTTTGAGGGGGGCTCCTACAATGAGCAGTTCTTC. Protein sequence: CASSFEGGSYNEQFF.

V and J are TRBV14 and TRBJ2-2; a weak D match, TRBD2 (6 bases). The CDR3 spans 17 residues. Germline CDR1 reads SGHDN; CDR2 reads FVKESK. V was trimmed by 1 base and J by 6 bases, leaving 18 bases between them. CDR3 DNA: TGTGCCAGCAGCCAAGGTTTGGAGGGTCGGATGGCCGGGGAGCTGTTTTTT. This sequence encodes CASSQGLEGRMAGELFF.

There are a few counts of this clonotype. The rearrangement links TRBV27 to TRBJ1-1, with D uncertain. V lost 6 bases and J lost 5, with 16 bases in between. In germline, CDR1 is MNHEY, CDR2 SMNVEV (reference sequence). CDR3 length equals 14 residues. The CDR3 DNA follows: TGTGCCAGCAGCCCTATGGCGGGGATAACTGAAGCTTTCTTT. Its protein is CASSPMAGITEAFF.

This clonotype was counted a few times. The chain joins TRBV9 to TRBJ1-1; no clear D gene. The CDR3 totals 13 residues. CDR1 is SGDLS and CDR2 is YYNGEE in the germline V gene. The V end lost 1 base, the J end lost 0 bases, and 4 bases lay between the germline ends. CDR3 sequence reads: CASSVHLNTEAFF. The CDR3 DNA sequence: TGTGCCAGCAGCGTACACCTGAACACTGAAGCTTTCTTT.

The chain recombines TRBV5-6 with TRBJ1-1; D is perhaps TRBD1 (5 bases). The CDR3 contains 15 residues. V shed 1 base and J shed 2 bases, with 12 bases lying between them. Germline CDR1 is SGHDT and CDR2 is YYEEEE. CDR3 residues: CASSLTGAQNTEAFF. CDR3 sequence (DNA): TGTGCCAGCAGCTTGACCGGGGCACAAAACACTGAAGCTTTCTTT.

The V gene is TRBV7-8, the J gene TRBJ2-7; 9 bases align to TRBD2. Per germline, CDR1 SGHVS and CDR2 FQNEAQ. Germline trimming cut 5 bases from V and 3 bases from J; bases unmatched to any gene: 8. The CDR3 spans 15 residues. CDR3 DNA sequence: TGTGCCAGCAGCCCTGAGACTAGCGGTGGCTACGAGCAGTACTTC. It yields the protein CASSPETSGGYEQYF.

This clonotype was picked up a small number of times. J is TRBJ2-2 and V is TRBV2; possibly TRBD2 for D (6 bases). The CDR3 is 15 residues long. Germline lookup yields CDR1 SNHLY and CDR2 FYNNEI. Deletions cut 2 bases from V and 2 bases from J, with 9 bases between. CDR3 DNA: TGTGCCAGCAGTGAATACGGGGGAAACACCGGGGAGCTGTTTTTT. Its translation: CASSEYGGNTGELFF. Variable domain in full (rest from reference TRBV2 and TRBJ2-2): EPEVTQTPSHQVTQMGQEVILRCVPISNHLYFYWYRQILGQKVEFLVSFYNNEISEKSEIFDDQFSVERPDGSNFTLKIRSTKLEDSAMYFCASSEYGGNTGELFFGEGSRLTVL.

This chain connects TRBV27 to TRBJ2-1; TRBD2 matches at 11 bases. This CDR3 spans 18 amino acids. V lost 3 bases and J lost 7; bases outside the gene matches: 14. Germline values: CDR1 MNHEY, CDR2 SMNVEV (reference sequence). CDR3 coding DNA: TGTGCCAGCAGTTTCTGGCTAGCGGGGGGTGGGCCTTTAAATGAGCAGTTCTTC. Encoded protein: CASSFWLAGGGPLNEQFF.

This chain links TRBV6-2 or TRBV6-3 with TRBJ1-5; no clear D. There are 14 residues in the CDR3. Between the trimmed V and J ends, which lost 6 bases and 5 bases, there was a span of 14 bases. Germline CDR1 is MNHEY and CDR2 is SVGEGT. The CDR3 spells CASRSPALDQPQHF. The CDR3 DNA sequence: TGTGCCAGCAGAAGCCCCGCCTTGGATCAGCCCCAGCATTTT.

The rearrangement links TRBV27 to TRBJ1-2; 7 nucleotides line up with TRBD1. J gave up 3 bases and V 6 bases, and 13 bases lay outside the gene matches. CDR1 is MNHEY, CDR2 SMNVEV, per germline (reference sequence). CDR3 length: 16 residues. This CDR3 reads CASSQTARGIYYGYTF. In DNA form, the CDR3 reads TGTGCCAGCAGCCAGACCGCCAGGGGGATCTACTATGGCTACACCTTC.

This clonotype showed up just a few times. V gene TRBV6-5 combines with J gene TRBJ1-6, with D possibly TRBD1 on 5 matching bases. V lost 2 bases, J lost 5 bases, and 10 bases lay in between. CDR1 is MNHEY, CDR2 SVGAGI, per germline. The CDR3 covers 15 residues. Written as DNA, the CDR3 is TGTGCCAGCAGTTACCAGGGACCGAATAATTCACCCCTCCACTTT. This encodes CASSYQGPNNSPLHF.

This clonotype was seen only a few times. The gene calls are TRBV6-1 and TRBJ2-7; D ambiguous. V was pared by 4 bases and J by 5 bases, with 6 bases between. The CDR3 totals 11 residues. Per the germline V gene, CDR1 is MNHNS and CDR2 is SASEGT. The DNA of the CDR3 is TGTGCCAGCAGTGTGAGAAACGAGCAGTACTTC. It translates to CASSVRNEQYF.

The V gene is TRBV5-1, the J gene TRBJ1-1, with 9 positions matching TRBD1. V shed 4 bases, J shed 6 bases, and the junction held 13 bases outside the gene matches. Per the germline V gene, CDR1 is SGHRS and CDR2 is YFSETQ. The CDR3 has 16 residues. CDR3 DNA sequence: TGCGCCAGCAGCGCCCTCGGGACAGGGACATCGGCTGAAGCTTTCTTT. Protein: CASSALGTGTSAEAFF.

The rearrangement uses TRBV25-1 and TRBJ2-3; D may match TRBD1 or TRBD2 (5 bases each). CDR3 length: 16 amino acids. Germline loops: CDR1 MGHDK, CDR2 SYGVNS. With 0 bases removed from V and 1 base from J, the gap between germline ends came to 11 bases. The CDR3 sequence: CASSEYTRGGTDTQYF. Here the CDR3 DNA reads TGTGCCAGCAGTGAATACACCCGGGGCGGCACAGATACGCAGTATTTT.

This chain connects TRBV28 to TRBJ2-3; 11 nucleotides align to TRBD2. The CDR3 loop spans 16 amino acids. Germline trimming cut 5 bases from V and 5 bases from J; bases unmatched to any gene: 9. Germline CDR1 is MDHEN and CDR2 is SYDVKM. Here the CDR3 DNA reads TGTGCCAGCAGTAGGACTAGCGGGTCCTTCCAAGATACGCAGTATTTT. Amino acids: CASSRTSGSFQDTQYF.